The sequence of this TCR beta chain was determined in a study of technical replicates of blood from a few donors. TCRdb keeps only in-frame clones here, not all; method: immunoSEQ multiplex PCR. The table has over 55,000 clones, around 97% seen once. The germline V gene has CDR1 SGHRS and CDR2 YFSETQ. Trimming cost V 3 bases and J 6 bases, with 7 bases left between them. The CDR3 contains 11 residues. Sequenced input: T cells isolated from PBMCs. The origin of this receptor is a human donor in good health. V and J are TRBV5-1 and TRBJ2-7, with D possibly matching TRBD2 (6 bases). The CDR3 DNA follows: TGCGCCAGCAGCTCGGAGGGCGAGCAGTACTTC. It codes for CASSSEGEQYF.